This paragraph reports one T cell receptor (beta chain). These data are taken from a study of control samples from healthy donors and cancer patients. Here immunoSEQ multiplex PCR was the method, and the copy in TCRdb shows in-frame clones only, minus some. The data hold approximately 110,000 clones, with 80% to 95% observed a single time. Germline CDR1 and CDR2: ENHRY and SYGVKD. V was clipped by 4 bases and J by 3 bases, with 13 bases between them. CDR3 size: 14 residues. The sample was blood. The receptor was derived from a young woman in good health. The rearrangement uses TRBV10-3 and TRBJ2-7; D may be TRBD2 (6 bases). DNA of the CDR3: TGTGCCATCAGTGCCAATACGGGAGTCTACGAGCAGTACTTC. Its translation is CAISANTGVYEQYF.